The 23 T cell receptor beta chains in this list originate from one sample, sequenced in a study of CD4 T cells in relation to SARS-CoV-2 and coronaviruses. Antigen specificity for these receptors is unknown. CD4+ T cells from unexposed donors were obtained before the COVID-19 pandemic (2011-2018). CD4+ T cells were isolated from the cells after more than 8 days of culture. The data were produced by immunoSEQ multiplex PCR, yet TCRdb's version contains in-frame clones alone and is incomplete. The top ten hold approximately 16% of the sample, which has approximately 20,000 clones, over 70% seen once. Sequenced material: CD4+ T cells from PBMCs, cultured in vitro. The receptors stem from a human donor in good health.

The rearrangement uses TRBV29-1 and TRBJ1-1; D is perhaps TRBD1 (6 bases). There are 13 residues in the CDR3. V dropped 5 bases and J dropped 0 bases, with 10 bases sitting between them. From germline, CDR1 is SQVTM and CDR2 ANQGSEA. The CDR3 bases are TGCAGCGTTAACAGGGACATGAACACTGAAGCTTTCTTT. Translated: CSVNRDMNTEAFF.

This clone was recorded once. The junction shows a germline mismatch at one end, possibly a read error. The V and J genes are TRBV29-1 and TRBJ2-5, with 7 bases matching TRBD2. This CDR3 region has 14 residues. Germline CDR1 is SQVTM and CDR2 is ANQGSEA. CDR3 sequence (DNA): TGCAGCGTGCGGGGACTACCCGACCAGGAGACCCAGTACTTC. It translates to CSVRGLPDQETQYF.

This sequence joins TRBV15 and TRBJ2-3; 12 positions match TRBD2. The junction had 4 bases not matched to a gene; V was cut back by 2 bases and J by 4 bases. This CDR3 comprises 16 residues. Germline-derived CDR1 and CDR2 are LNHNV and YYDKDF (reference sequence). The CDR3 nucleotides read TGTGCCACCAGCAGAAAACTAGCGGGAGGCTCAGATACGCAGTATTTT. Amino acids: CATSRKLAGGSDTQYF.

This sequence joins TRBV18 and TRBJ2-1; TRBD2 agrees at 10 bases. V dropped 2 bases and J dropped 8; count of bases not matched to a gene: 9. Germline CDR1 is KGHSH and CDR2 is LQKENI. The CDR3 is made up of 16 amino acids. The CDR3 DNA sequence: TGTGCCAGCTCACCAATATCTAGCGGGAGTGGCGATGAGCAGTTCTTC. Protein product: CASSPISSGSGDEQFF.

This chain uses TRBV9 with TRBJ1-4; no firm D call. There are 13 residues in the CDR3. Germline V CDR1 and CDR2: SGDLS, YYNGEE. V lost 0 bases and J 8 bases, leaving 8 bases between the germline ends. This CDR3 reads CASSVGEREKLFF. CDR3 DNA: TGTGCCAGCAGCGTAGGAGAGAGAGAAAAACTGTTTTTT.

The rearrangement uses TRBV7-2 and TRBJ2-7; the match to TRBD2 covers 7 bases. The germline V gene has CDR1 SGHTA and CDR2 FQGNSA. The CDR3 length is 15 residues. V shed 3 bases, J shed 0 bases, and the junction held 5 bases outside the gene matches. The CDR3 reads CASSFAGVVSYEQYF. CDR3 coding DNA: TGTGCCAGCAGCTTTGCGGGAGTTGTCTCCTACGAGCAGTACTTC.

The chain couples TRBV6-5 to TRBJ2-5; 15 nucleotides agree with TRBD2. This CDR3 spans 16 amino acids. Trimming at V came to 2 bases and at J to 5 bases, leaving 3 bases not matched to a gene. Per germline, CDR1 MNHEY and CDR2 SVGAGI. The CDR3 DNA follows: TGTGCCAGCAGTTACACAGGGACTAGCGGGGGGGAGACCCAGTACTTC. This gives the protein CASSYTGTSGGETQYF.

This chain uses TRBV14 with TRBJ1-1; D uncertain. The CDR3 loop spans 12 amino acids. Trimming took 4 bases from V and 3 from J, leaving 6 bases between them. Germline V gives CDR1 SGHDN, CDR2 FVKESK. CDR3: CASSLLDTEAFF. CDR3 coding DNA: TGTGCCAGCAGCCTCCTTGACACTGAAGCTTTCTTT. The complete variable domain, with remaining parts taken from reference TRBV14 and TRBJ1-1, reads EAGVTQFPSHSVIEKGQTVTLRCDPISGHDNLYWYRRVMGKEIKFLLHFVKESKQDESGMPNNRFLAERTGGTYSTLKVQPAELEDSGVYFCASSLLDTEAFFGQGTRLTVV.

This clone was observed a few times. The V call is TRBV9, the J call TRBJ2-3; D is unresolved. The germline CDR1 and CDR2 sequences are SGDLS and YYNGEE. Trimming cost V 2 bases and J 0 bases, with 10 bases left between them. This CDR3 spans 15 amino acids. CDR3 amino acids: CASSVFGTSTDTQYF. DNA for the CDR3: TGTGCCAGCAGCGTTTTTGGAACTAGCACAGATACGCAGTATTTT.

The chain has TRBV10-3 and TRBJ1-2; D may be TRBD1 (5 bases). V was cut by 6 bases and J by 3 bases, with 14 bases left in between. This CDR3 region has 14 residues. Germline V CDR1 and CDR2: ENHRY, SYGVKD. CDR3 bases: TGTGCCATCAGGGCAGGGTTGGCGCACTATGGCTACACCTTC. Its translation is CAIRAGLAHYGYTF.

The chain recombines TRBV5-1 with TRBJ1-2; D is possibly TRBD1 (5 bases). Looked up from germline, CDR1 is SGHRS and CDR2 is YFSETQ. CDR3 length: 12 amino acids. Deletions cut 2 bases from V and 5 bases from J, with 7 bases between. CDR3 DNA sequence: TGCGCCAGCAGCTTTCAGGGTTATGGCTACACCTTC. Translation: CASSFQGYGYTF.

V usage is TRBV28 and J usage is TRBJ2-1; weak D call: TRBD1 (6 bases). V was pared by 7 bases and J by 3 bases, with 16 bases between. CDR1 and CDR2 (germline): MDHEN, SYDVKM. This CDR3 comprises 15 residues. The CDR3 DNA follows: TGTGCCAGCATAATAGGGCAGGGGTACTACAATGAGCAGTTCTTC. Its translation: CASIIGQGYYNEQFF. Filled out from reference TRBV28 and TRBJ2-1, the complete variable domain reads DVKVTQSSRYLVKRTGEKVFLECVQDMDHENMFWYRQDPGLGLRLIYFSYDVKMKEKGDIPEGYSVSREKKERFSLILESASTNQTSMYLCASIIGQGYYNEQFFGPGTRLTVL.

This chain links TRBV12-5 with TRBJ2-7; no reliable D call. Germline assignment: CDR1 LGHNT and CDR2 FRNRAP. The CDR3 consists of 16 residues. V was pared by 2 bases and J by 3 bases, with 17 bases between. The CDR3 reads CASGLPARESLYEQYF. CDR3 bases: TGTGCTAGTGGTTTGCCGGCCAGAGAGTCACTCTACGAGCAGTACTTC. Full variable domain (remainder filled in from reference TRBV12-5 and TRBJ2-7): DARVTQTPRHKVTEMGQEVTMRCQPILGHNTVFWYRQTMMQGLELLAYFRNRAPLDDSGMPKDRFSAEMPDATLATLKIQPSEPRDSAVYFCASGLPARESLYEQYFGPGTRLTVT.

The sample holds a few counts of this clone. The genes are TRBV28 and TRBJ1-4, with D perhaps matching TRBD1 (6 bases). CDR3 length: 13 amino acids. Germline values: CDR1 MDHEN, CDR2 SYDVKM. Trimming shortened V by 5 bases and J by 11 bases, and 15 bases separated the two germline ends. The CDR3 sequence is CASSPTTGYKLFF. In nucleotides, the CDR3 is TGTGCCAGCAGTCCTACGACAGGTTATAAACTGTTTTTT.

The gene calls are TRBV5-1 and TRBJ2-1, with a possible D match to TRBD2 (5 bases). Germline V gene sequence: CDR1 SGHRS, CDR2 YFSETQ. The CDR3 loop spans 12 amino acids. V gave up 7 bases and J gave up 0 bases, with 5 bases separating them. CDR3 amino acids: CASGSSYNEQFF. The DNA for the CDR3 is TGCGCCAGCGGGAGCTCCTACAATGAGCAGTTCTTC. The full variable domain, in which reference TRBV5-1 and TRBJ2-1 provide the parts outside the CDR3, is KAGVTQTPRYLIKTRGQQVTLSCSPISGHRSVSWYQQTPGQGLQFLFEYFSETQRNKGNFPGRFSGRQFSNSRSEMNVSTLELGDSALYLCASGSSYNEQFFGPGTRLTVL.

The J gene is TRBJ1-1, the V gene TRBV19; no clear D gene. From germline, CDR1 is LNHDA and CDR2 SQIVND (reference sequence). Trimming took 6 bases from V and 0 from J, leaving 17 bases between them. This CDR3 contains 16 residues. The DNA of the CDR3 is TGTGCCAGTAGCCGACCGGTCACGGCCATGAACACTGAAGCTTTCTTT. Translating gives CASSRPVTAMNTEAFF.

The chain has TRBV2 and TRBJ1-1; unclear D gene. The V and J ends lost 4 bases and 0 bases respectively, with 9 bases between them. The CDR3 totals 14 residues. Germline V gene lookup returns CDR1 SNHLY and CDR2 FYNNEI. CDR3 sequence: CASSGAGLNTEAFF. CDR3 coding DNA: TGTGCCAGCAGTGGGGCGGGATTGAACACTGAAGCTTTCTTT. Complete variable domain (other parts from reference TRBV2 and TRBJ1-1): EPEVTQTPSHQVTQMGQEVILRCVPISNHLYFYWYRQILGQKVEFLVSFYNNEISEKSEIFDDQFSVERPDGSNFTLKIRSTKLEDSAMYFCASSGAGLNTEAFFGQGTRLTVV.

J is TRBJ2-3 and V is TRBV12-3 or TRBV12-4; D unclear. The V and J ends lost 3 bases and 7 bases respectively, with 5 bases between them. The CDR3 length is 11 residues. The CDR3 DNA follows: TGTGCCAGCAGTTTTAGTTATACGCAGTATTTT. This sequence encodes CASSFSYTQYF.

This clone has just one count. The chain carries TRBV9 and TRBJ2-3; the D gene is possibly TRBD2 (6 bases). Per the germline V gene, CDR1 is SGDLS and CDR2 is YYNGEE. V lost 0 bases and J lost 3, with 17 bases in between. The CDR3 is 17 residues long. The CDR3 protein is CASSVEPPTSKTDTQYF. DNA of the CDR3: TGTGCCAGCAGCGTAGAGCCCCCGACTAGTAAGACAGATACGCAGTATTTT.

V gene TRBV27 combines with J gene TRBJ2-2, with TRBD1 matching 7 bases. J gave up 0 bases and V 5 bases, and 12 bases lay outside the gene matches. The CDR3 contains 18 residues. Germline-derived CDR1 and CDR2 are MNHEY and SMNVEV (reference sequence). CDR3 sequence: CASSAQGRLSANTGELFF. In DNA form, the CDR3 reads TGTGCCAGCAGTGCACAGGGGCGTCTTTCAGCGAACACCGGGGAGCTGTTTTTT.

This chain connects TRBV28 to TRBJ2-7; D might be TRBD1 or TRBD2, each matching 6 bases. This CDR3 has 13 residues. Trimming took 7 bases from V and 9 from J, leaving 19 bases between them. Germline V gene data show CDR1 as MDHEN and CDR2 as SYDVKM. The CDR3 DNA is TGTGCCAGCACTCCACCGGGGGCCATTGGGCAGTACTTC. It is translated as CASTPPGAIGQYF.

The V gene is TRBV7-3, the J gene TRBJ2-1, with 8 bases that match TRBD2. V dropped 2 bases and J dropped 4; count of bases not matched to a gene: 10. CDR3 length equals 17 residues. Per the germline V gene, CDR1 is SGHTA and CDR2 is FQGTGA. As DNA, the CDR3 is TGTGCCAGCAGCTTACGGGGCGGGAGGACGGGGTACAATGAGCAGTTCTTC. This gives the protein CASSLRGGRTGYNEQFF.

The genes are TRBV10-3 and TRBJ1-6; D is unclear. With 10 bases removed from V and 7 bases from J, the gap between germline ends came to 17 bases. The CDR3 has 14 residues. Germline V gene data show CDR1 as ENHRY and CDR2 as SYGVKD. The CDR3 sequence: CATLPSQTNSPLHF. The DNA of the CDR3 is TGTGCCACCCTCCCGTCCCAGACAAATTCACCCCTCCACTTT.